This is a list of T cell receptor beta chains from one sample in a study of control samples from healthy donors and cancer patients. Clones were sequenced by immunoSEQ multiplex PCR, and TCRdb holds only the in-frame ones, with some missing. Here the sample spans around 120,000 clones, around 86% being singletons. Sequencing was carried out using blood. These receptors were collected from a man aged 35 to 55 in good health. CDR3s include the opening cysteine and the closing phenylalanine or tryptophan. Each record gives: J gene, V gene, clone size, D gene, CDR3 DNA, CDR3 protein. A D gene is named only where the DNA matches it firmly. Where a row states a size, it is once, few, many or the class of an expanded clone; other rows omit it.

TRBJ1-2 | TRBV5-1 | - | - | TGCGCCAGCAGCCCGTTCGGGCCCGATGTGAGCTACACCTTC | CASSPFGPDVSYTF
TRBJ2-7 | TRBV19 | once | TRBD1 | TGTGCCACCAGGGAACGCCGGGGACAGGGAACCTACGAGCAGTACTTC | CATRERRGQGTYEQYF
TRBJ1-4 | TRBV10-3 | few | TRBD1 | TGTGCCATCCCCCCCCAGACAGGGAACGAAAAACTGTTTTTT | CAIPPQTGNEKLFF
TRBJ1-5 | TRBV7-2 | - | - | TGTGCCAGCAGCTACCCAGGCAATCAGCCCCAGCATTTT | CASSYPGNQPQHF
TRBJ1-1 | TRBV5-6 | - | - | TGTGCCAGCAGCTTGTCTTTGAACACTGAAGCTTTCTTT | CASSLSLNTEAFF
TRBJ2-1 | TRBV10-1 | - | TRBD2 | TGCGCCAGCAGTGAGCAGGGAGGGTACAATGAGCAGTTCTTC | CASSEQGGYNEQFF
TRBJ2-5 | TRBV7-2 | - | TRBD1 | TGTGCCAGCAGCGCCCATGGACAGGGAGAGACCCAGTACTTC | CASSAHGQGETQYF
TRBJ1-1 | TRBV11-2 | - | TRBD1 | TGTGCCAGCAGCTCTTTTCAGGGGGGGACTGAAGCTTTCTTT | CASSSFQGGTEAFF
TRBJ1-2 | TRBV29-1 | - | - | TGCAGCGTTGAAATAGGGGGGCGAGACTATGGCTACACCTTC | CSVEIGGRDYGYTF
TRBJ2-3 | TRBV3-1/TRBV3-2 | - | TRBD1 | TGTGCCAGCAGCGCCGACAGGGGCGCTGGAGATACGCAGTATTTT | CASSADRGAGDTQYF